Shown below are 4 T cell receptor beta chains from a single sample sequenced in a study of CD8 T cells in ankylosing spondylitis (dated by TCRdb to between 2016 and 2019). The protocol used for the library was 5' RACE. For sequencing, an Illumina HiSeq 2500 was employed. The public sequencing data were trimmed at Q25 with fastp and processed into clonotypes with MiXCR by TCRdb, which kept only in-frame beta chains. A single entry per CDR3 protein holds the most common genes and DNA from its merged rows. Across this sample there are 200,000 to 250,000 distinct CDR3 sequences, with around 24% seen only once. Less than 8.5% of the sample goes to the ten largest clones. Sequencing used blood, either unsorted or a sorted T cell fraction (not recorded which). The receptors here all came from a male donor with ankylosing spondylitis or in good health (not recorded which).

This clonotype was detected ten times or more. The chain uses TRBV20-1 and TRBJ1-1; a weak D match, TRBD1 (6 bases). From germline, CDR1 is DFQATT and CDR2 SNEGSKA (reference sequence). The CDR3 covers 15 residues. The germline V and J ends were trimmed by 6 bases and 0 bases, with 17 bases remaining between them. Here the CDR3 DNA reads TGCAGTGCCCAAGTCCCAGGGGCCATGAACACTGAAGCTTTCTTT. Its protein product is CSAQVPGAMNTEAFF.

The sample holds many counts of this clonotype. The chain recombines TRBV4-3 with TRBJ2-5; TRBD2 matches 7 bases. The trim removed 0 bases at V and 5 bases at J, leaving 6 bases unmatched. The CDR3 runs to 15 residues. Germline CDR1 and CDR2: LGHNA and YSLEER. The CDR3: CASSQDGLAAETQYF. For the CDR3, the DNA is TGCGCCAGCAGCCAAGATGGCCTAGCGGCGGAGACCCAGTACTTC.

J is TRBJ2-1 and V is TRBV7-6; 9 nucleotides agree with TRBD2. Germline V gene lookup returns CDR1 SGHVS and CDR2 FNYEAQ. The CDR3 totals 15 residues. Germline trimming cut 5 bases from V and 5 bases from J; bases unmatched to any gene: 7. The CDR3 here is CASSPRPSGDNEQFF. The CDR3 DNA reads as TGTGCCAGCAGCCCCCGACCTAGCGGGGACAATGAGCAGTTCTTC.

The gene calls are TRBV7-2 and TRBJ2-5, with 11 bases that match TRBD2. The germline gives CDR1 SGHTA, CDR2 FQGNSA. The CDR3 covers 15 residues. J was trimmed by 5 bases and V by 2 bases; bases with no gene match: 4. In DNA form, the CDR3 reads TGTGCCAGCAGCTTAACTAGCGGGAGTGCGGAGACCCAGTACTTC. Translated, it gives CASSLTSGSAETQYF.